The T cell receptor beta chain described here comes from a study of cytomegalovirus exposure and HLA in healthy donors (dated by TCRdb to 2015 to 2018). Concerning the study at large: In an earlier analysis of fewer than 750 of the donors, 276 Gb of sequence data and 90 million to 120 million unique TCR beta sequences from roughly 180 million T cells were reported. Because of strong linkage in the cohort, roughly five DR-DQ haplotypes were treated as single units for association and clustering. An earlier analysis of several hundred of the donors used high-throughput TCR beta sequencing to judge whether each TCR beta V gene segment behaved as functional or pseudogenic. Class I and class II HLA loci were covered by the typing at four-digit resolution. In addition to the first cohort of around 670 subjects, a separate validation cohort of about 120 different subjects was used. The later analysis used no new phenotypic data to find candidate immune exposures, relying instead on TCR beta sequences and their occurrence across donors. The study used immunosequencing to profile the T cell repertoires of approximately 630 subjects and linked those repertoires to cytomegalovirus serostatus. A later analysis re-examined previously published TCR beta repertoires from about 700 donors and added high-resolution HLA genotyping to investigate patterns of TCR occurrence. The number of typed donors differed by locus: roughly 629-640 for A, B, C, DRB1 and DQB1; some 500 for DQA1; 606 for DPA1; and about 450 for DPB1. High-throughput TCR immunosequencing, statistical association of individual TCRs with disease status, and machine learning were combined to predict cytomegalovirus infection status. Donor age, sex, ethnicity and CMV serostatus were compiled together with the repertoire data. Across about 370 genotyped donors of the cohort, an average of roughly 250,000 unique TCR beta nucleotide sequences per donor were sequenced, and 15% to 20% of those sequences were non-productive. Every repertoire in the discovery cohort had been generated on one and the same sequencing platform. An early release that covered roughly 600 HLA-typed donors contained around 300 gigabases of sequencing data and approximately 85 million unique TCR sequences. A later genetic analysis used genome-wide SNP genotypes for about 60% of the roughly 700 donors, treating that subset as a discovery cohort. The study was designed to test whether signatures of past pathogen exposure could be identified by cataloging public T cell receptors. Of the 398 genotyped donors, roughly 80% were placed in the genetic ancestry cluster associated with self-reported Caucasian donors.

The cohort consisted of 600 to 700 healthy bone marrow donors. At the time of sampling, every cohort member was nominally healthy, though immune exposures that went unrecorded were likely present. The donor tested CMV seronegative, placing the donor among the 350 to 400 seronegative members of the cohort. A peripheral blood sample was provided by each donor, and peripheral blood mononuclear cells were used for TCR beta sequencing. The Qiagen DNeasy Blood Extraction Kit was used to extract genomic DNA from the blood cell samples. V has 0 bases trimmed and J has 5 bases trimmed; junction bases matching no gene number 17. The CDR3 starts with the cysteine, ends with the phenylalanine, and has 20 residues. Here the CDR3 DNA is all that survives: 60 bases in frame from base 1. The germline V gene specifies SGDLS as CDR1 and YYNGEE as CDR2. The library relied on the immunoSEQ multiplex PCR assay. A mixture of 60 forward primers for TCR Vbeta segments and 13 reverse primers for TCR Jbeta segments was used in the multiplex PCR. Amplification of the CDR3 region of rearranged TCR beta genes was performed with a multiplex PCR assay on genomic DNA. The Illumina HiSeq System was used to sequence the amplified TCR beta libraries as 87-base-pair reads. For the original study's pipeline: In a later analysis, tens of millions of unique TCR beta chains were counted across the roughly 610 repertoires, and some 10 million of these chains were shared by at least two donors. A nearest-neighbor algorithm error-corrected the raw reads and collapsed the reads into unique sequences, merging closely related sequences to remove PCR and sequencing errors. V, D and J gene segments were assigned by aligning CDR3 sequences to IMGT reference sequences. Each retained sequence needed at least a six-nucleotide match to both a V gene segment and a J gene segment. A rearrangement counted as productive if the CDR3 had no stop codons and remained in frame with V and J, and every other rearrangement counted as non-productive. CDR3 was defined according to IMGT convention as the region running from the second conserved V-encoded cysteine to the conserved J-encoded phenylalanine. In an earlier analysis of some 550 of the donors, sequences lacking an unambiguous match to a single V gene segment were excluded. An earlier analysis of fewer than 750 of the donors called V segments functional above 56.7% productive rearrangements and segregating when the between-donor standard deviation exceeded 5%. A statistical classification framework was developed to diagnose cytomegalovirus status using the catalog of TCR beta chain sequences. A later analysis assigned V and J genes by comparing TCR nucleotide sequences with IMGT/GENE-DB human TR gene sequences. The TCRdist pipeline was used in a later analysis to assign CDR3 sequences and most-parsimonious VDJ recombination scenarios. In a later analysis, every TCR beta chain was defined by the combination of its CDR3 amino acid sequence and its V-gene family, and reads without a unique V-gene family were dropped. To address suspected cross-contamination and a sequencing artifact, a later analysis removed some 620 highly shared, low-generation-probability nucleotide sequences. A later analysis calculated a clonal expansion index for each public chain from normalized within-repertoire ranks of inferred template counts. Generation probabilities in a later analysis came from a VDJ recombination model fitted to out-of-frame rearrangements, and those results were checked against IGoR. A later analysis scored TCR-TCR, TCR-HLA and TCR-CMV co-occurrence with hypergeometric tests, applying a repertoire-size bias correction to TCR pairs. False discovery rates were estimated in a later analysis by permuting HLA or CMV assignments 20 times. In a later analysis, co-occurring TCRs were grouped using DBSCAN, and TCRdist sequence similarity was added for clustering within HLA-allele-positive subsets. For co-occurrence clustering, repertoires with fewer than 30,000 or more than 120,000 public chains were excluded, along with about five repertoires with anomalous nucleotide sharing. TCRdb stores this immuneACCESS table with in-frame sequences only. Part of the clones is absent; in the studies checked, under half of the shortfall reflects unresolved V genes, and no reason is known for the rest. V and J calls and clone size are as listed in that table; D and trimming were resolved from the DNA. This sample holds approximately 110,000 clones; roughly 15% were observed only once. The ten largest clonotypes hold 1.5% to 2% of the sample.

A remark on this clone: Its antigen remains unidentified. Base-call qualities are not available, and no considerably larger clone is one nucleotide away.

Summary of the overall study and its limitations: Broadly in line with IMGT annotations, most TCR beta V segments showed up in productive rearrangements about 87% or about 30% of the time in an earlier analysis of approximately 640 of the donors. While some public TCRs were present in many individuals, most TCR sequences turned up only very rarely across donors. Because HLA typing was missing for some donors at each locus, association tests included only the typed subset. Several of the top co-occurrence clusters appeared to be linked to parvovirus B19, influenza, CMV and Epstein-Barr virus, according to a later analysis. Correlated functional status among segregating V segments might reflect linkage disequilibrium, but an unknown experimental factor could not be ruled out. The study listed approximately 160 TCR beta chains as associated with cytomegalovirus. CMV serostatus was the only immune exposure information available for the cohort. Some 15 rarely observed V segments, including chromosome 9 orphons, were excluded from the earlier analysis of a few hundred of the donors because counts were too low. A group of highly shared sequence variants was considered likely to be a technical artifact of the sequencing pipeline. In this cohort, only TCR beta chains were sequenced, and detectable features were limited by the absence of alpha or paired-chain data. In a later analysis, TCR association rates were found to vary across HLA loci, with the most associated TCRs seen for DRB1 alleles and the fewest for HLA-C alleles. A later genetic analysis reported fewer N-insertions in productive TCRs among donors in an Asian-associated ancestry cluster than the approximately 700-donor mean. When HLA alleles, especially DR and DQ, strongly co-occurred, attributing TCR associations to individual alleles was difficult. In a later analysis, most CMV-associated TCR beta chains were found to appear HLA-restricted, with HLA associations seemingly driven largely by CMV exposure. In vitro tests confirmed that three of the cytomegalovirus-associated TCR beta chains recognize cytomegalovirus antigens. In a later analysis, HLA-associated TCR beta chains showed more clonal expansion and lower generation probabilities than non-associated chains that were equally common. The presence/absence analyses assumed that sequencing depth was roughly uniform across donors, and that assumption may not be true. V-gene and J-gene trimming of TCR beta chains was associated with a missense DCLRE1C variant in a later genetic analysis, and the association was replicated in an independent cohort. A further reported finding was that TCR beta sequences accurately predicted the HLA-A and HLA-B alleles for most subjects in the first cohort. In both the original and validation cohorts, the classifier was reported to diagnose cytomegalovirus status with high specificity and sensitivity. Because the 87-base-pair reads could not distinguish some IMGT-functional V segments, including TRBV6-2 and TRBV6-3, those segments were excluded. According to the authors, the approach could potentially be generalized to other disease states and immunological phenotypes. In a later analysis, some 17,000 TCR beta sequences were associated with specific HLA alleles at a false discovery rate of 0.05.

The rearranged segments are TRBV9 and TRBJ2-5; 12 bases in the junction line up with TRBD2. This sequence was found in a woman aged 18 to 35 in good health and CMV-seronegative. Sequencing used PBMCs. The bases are TGTGCCAGCAGCGTAGACCCCCGGCCTAGCGGGGGGGCGGGCATGGAGACCCAGTACTTC. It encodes CASSVDPRPSGGAGMETQYF.